This TCR beta chain originates from a study of T-cell memory formation after mild COVID-19. Findings and caveats of the study: Clones that contracted clustered mainly in CM and EM if CD4+ and in EMRA if CD8+. Memory from before infection featured some responding clones, which suggests cross-reactive memory joined.

cDNA libraries for TCR alpha and TCR beta, carrying sample barcodes and UMIs, came from 5'RACE with constant-segment primers. TCRdb re-called the 5' RACE reads through MiXCR, storing one row per CDR3 protein. The data show fewer than 250,000 distinct CDR3 sequences, roughly a tenth seen once. V dropped 4 bases and J dropped 4; count of bases not matched to a gene: 2. The CDR3 extends over 14 amino acids. This clonotype was seen repeatedly, ten times or more. The antigen is unknown. Sequencing was performed on PBMCs or a T cell subset sorted from them (not recorded which). The TCR originated in a man aged 18 to 29 who had mild COVID-19 (a few samples of this study predate the infection). Cell type and time point are not known. The chain employs TRBV12-3 or TRBV12-4 and TRBJ2-1; TRBD1 agrees at 9 bases. CDR3 DNA sequence: TGTGCCAGCAGTTCGGGACAGGGATACAATGAGCAGTTCTTC. Amino acid sequence: CASSSGQGYNEQFF.